This paragraph covers one T cell receptor beta chain sequence. The antigen is undetermined. Deep-level assay runs were performed. Each subset's genomic DNA was split evenly across several immunoSEQ plates. Profiling relied on immunoSEQ multiplex PCR, and the TCRdb table lists in-frame clones only, not all of them. Of about 2 million clones in the sample, roughly 95% were seen once. The entry originates in a study of shared clonotypes between healthy human individuals. Overall study findings and caveats: Sequencing depth was expected to affect clonotype sharing among donors. The study generally estimated greater richness for naive than memory subsets.

CD45RO-negative CD8 cells positively selected for CCR7 made up the naive population, which excluded terminally differentiated effector memory CD45RA+ cells. Germline CDR1 reads ENHRY; CDR2 reads SYGVKD. The V end was cut by 0 bases, the J end by 3 bases, with 23 bases between. CDR3 length: 20 residues. Specimen: naive CD8+ T cells sorted from blood. The chain recombines TRBV10-3 with TRBJ2-2; D is uncertain. The receptor's source is a young man in good health. The CDR3 DNA reads TGTGCCATCAGTGAGTCGATGGGTTCTGGGTCACCCCCGTACACCGGGGAGCTGTTTTTT. Its protein product is CAISESMGSGSPPYTGELFF.